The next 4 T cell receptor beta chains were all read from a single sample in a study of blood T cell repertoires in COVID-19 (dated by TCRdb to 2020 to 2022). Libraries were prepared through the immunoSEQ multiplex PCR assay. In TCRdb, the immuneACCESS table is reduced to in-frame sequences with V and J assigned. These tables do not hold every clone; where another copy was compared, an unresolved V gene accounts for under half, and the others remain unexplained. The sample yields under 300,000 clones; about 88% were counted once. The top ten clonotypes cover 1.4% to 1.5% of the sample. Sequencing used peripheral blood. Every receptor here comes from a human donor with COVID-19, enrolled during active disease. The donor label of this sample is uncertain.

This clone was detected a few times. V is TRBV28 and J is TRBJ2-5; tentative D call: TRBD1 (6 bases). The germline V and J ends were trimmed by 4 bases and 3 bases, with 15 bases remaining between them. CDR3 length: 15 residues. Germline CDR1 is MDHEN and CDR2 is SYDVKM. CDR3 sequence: CASSSGERLKETQYF. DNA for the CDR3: TGTGCCAGCAGTTCAGGGGAACGACTAAAAGAGACCCAGTACTTC. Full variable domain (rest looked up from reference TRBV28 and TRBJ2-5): DVKVTQSSRYLVKRTGEKVFLECVQDMDHENMFWYRQDPGLGLRLIYFSYDVKMKEKGDIPEGYSVSREKKERFSLILESASTNQTSMYLCASSSGERLKETQYFGPGTRLLVL.

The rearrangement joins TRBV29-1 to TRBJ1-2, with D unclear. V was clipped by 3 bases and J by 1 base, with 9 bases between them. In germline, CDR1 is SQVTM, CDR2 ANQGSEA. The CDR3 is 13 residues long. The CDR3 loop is CSVEESVNYGYTF. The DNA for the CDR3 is TGCAGCGTTGAGGAGTCGGTTAACTATGGCTACACCTTC.

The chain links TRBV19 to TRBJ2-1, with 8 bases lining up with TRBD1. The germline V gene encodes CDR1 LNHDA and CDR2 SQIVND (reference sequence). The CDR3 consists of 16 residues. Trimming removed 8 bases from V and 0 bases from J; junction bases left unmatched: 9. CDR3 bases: TGTGCCAGTGCGGGACAGGCAAAAAGCTCCTACAATGAGCAGTTCTTC. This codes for CASAGQAKSSYNEQFF.

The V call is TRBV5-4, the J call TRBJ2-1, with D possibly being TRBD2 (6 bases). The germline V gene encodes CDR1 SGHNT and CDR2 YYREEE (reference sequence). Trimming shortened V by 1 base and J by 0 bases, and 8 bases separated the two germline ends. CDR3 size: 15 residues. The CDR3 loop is CASSLSGGSYNEQFF. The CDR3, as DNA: TGTGCCAGCAGCTTGTCCGGGGGCTCCTACAATGAGCAGTTCTTC.